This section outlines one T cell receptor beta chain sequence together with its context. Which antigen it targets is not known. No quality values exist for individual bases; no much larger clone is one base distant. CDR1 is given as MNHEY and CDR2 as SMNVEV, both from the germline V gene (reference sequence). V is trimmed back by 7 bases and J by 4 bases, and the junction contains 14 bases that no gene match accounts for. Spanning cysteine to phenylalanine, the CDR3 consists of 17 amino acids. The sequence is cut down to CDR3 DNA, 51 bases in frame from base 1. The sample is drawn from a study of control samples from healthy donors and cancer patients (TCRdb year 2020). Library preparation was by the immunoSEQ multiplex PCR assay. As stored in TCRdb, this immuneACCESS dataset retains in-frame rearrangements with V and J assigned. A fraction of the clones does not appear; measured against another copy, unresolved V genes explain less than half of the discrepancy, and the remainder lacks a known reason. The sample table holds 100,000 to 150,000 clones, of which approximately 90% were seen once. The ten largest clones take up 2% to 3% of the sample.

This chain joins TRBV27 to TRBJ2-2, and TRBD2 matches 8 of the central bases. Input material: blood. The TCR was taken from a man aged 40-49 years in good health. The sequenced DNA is TGTGCCAGCAAATTCCGTATAGCGGGGCTATTCACCGGGGAGCTGTTTTTT. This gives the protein CASKFRIAGLFTGELFF.